These T cell receptor beta chains were read from a single sample in a study of spatial heterogeneity in lung cancer. In TCRdb, the 5' RACE reads were re-called with MiXCR into one record per CDR3 protein. The repertoire holds about 38,000 distinct CDR3 sequences, with 6.5% to 9% as singletons. The source was PBMCs, collected at surgery. Source of these receptors: a male donor with early-stage non-small cell lung cancer. CDR3s leave out the opening cysteine and the closing phenylalanine or tryptophan.

v_call,j_call,cdr3_aa
TRBV19,TRBJ1-1,ASIGDMNTEAF
TRBV4-3,TRBJ1-1,ASSQGLRTGDTEAF
TRBV19,TRBJ2-5,ASSRLADQETQY
TRBV18,TRBJ2-1,ASSPFAGGEFNEQF
TRBV4-2,TRBJ2-2,ASSRTSGGLNTGELF
TRBV27,TRBJ2-1,ASSPKGAGGYYNEQF
TRBV7-9,TRBJ2-1,ASSPTRDNEQF
TRBV27,TRBJ1-5,ASSLSTGSLSNQPQH
TRBV6-5,TRBJ1-2,ASSYVGTGYT
TRBV7-9,TRBJ1-5,ASSLGGLGQPQH
TRBV29-1,TRBJ1-2,SVEKAFSVGGYT
TRBV7-2,TRBJ2-5,ASSFSGRGETQY
TRBV19,TRBJ2-5,ASREQETQY
TRBV5-1,TRBJ1-1,ASSWGSNTEAF
TRBV2,TRBJ2-5,ASSVEQGVWKTQY
TRBV24-1,TRBJ1-2,ATSLRGYYGYT
TRBV11-1,TRBJ2-2,ASSMGSPNTGELF
TRBV30,TRBJ2-7,ACQRHPRGIISYEQY
TRBV20-1,TRBJ2-3,SASGGARSDTQY
TRBV7-2,TRBJ2-1,ASSPPRVDYGVEQF
TRBV20-1,TRBJ1-1,SAPVNTEAF
TRBV20-1,TRBJ2-3,SASLGDTQY
TRBV6-4,TRBJ1-2,ASREGDREGDGYT
TRBV6-1,TRBJ2-3,ASSVSEGTDTQY
TRBV6-6,TRBJ1-4,ASSYSQGEEKLF
TRBV11-3,TRBJ2-3,ASSAGQLAVTDTQY
TRBV6-2/TRBV6-3,TRBJ1-1,AVYRDRASTEAF
TRBV7-8,TRBJ2-3,ASSWGTSGMGTDTQY
TRBV12-3/TRBV12-4,TRBJ1-2,ASSTPEVDYGYT
TRBV30,TRBJ1-6,AWDRDWGSPLH
TRBV2,TRBJ2-3,ASSEQRLTDTQY
TRBV7-2,TRBJ1-1,ASSSLTEAF
TRBV2,TRBJ2-2,ASSSQGQAGELF
TRBV6-6,TRBJ2-1,ASSLTGTLYNEQF
TRBV12-3/TRBV12-4,TRBJ1-2,ASSYRTGERYGYT
TRBV5-1,TRBJ2-3,ASSIGTVTDTQY
TRBV7-8,TRBJ2-1,ASSSPTSGYMNEQF
TRBV20-1,TRBJ1-6,SAKSGGSPLH
TRBV30,TRBJ2-7,AWSTSSYEQY
TRBV7-2,TRBJ2-3,ASSPPSGGGDTQY
TRBV28,TRBJ2-1,ASSFSPRQQF
TRBV4-3,TRBJ2-1,ASSQAWTSGYYNEQF
TRBV24-1,TRBJ2-5,ATSDLGTETQETQY
TRBV6-2/TRBV6-3,TRBJ2-5,ASSYPKWQAQTQY
TRBV4-3,TRBJ1-2,ASSQDRAQGGYT
TRBV20-1,TRBJ2-1,SAEGETSSYNEQF
TRBV5-4,TRBJ2-1,ASKTSGRAGNNEQF
TRBV7-9,TRBJ1-5,ASSLGQGKQPQH
TRBV4-1,TRBJ1-2,ASSQIEGSLHGYT
TRBV5-1,TRBJ1-3,ASSPGTSGNTIY
TRBV19,TRBJ1-5,ASTYGQGLNQPQH
TRBV7-2,TRBJ2-5,ASSLGGQVETQY
TRBV10-3,TRBJ2-5,AIGSGEQETQY
TRBV6-2/TRBV6-3,TRBJ2-5,ASTLAGETQY
TRBV3-1,TRBJ2-3,ASSRSTSQPIPDTQY
TRBV6-2/TRBV6-3,TRBJ2-2,ASRAGEIGELF
TRBV20-1,TRBJ2-3,SLARGEVDTQY
TRBV7-9,TRBJ2-3,ASSTDTQY
TRBV9,TRBJ2-3,ASSPQGSGGGSDTQY
TRBV6-6,TRBJ1-2,ASSEGDGYT